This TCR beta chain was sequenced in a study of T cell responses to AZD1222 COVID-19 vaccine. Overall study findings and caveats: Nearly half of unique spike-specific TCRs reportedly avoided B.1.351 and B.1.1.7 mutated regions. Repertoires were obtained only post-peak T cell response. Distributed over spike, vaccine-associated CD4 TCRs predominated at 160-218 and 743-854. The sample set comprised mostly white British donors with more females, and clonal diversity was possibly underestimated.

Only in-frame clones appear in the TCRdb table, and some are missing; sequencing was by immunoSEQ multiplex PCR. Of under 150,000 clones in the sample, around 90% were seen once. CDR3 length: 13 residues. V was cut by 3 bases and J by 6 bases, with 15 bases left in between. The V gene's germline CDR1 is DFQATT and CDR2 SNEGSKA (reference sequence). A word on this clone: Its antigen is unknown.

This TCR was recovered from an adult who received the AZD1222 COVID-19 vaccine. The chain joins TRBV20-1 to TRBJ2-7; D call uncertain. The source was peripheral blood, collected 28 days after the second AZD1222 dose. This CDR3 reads CSASSVSPLEQYF. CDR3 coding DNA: TGCAGTGCTAGTTCTGTCTCCCCCCTCGAGCAGTACTTC.